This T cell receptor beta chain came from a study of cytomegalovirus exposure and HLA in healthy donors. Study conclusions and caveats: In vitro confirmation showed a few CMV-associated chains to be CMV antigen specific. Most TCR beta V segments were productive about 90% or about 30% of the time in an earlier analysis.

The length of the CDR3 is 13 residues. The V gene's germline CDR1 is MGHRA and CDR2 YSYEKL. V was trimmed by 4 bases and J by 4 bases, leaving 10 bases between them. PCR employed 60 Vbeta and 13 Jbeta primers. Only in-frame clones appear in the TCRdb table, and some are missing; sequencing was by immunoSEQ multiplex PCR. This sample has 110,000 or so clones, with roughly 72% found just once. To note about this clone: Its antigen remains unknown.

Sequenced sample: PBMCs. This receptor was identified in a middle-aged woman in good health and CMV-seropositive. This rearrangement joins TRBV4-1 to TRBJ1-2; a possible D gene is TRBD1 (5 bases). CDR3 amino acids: CASSRIDSYGYTF. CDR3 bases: TGCGCCAGCAGCCGAATTGACAGCTATGGCTACACCTTC.